This T cell receptor (beta chain) was captured in a study of cytomegalovirus exposure and HLA in healthy donors. Primers for the PCR totalled 60 Vbeta and 13 Jbeta. Generated by immunoSEQ multiplex PCR, the TCRdb table keeps only in-frame clones and is missing some. In all, the sample yields 190,000 or so clones. The sample comprised PBMCs. This clonotype was obtained from a boy aged 5-17 years in good health and CMV-seronegative.

The CDR3 nucleotides read TGCGCCAGCAGCCAAGGAAGCGGAGGGAACACTGAAGCTTTCTTT. Its translation: CASSQGSGGNTEAFF. V gene TRBV4-1 combines with J gene TRBJ1-1, with D unresolved. Looked up from germline, CDR1 is MGHRA and CDR2 is YSYEKL. V lost 1 base and J lost 1, with 10 bases in between. The CDR3 is made up of 15 amino acids.